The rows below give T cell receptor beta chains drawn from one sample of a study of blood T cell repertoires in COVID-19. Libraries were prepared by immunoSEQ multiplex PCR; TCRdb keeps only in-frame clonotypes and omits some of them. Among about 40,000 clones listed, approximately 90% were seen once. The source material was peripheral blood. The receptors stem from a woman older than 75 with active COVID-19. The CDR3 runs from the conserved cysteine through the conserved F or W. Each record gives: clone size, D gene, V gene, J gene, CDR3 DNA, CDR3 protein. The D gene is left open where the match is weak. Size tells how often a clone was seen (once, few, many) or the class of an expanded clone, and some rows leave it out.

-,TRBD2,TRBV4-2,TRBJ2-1,TGTGCCAGCAGCCAACCTAGGTGGGGGGGTAATGAGCAGTTCTTC,CASSQPRWGGNEQFF
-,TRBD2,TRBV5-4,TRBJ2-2,TGTGCCAGCAGCTCCCCCGGGACTAGCGGGTCGGGGGAGCTGTTTTTT,CASSSPGTSGSGELFF
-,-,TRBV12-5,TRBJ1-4,TGTGCTAGTGGTTTGTGTCGACGGCCGGGGACAACTAATGAAAAACTGTTTTTT,CASGLCRRPGTTNEKLFF
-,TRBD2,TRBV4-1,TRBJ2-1,TGCGCCAGCCGGGGGGGTAATGAGCAGTTCTTC,CASRGGNEQFF
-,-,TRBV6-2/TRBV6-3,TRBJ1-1,TGTGCCAGCAGTTCGCACCTGCGGGGGGGGGCGAACACTGAAGCTTTCTTT,CASSSHLRGGANTEAFF
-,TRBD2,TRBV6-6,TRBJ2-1,TGTGCCAGCAGTCCGCTAGCGGGGGGGCTGGATGAGCAGTTCTTC,CASSPLAGGLDEQFF
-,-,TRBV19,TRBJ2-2,TGTGCCAGTAGTATACGGCAGGGGAAGGAGCTGTTTTTT,CASSIRQGKELFF
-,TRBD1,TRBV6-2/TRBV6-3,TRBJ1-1,TGTGCCAGCAGTGACCAGGCCGGGACAGCCATTGAAGCTTTCTTT,CASSDQAGTAIEAFF
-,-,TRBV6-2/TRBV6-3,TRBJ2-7,TGTGCCAGCAGTTACTCGTGGAGGCGGACCATAAGCTCCTACGAGCAGTACTTC,CASSYSWRRTISSYEQYF
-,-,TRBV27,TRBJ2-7,TGTGCCAGCAGTTCCCCCGGAGCCGCCTACGAGCAGTACTTC,CASSSPGAAYEQYF
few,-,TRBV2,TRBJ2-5,TGTGCCAGCAGGAGGACAGAACAAGAGACCCAGTACTTC,CASRRTEQETQYF
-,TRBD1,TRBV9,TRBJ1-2,TGTGCCAGCAGCGTAATGGGACAGACTTTATATGGCTACACCTTC,CASSVMGQTLYGYTF
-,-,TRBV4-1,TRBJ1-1,TGCGCCAGCAGCCAACCGGCCAGGGGGAACACTGAAGCTTTCTTT,CASSQPARGNTEAFF
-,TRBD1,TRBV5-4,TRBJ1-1,TGTGCCAGCAGCAGGACAGGGTTTACGAACACTGAAGCTTTCTTT,CASSRTGFTNTEAFF
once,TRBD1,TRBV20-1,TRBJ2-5,TGCAGTGCTATTGACAGGGTGGTAGAGACCCAGTACTTC,CSAIDRVVETQYF